This T cell receptor beta chain is drawn from a study of cytomegalovirus exposure and HLA in healthy donors (dated by TCRdb to about 2017). The study in broad terms: According to an earlier analysis of a few hundred of the donors, 150 million to 200 million T cells yielded approximately 120 million unique TCR beta sequences and 276 Gb of sequence data. The number of typed donors differed by locus: 629-630 for A, B, C, DRB1 and DQB1; 522 for DQA1; some 610 for DPA1; and roughly 450 for DPB1. Among over 350 genotyped donors of the cohort, an average of about 240,000 unique TCR beta nucleotide sequences were sequenced per donor, around 20% of them non-productive. In addition to the first cohort of 666 subjects, a separate validation cohort of approximately 110 different subjects was used. Rather than drawing on any new phenotypic data, the later analysis identified candidate immune exposures from TCR beta sequences and the way those sequences occurred across donors. Every discovery cohort repertoire had been produced on one sequencing platform. Several DR-DQ haplotypes were handled as single units for association and clustering, since linkage in the cohort was strong. An early release that covered around 590 HLA-typed donors contained approximately 300 gigabases of sequencing data and approximately 85 million unique TCR sequences. In a later analysis, previously published TCR beta repertoires from about 670 donors were re-analyzed and high-resolution HLA genotyping was added so that TCR occurrence patterns could be studied. Using immunosequencing, the study profiled T cell repertoires from around 680 subjects and related those repertoires to cytomegalovirus serostatus. The study aimed to test whether cataloging public T cell receptors could reveal signatures of past pathogen exposure. To decide whether each TCR beta V gene segment behaved as functional or pseudogenic, an earlier analysis of fewer than 750 of the donors relied on high-throughput TCR beta sequencing. Donor age, sex, ethnicity and CMV serostatus were collected together with the repertoire data. To predict cytomegalovirus infection status, the study brought together high-throughput TCR immunosequencing, statistical association of individual TCRs with disease status, and machine learning. Of the approximately 400 genotyped donors, over 80% were placed in the genetic ancestry cluster associated with self-reported Caucasian donors. HLA typing covered class I and class II loci at four-digit resolution. A later genetic analysis used genome-wide SNP genotypes for about three fifths of the 666 donors, treating that subset as a discovery cohort. What the authors observed across the whole study: According to a later analysis, TCR association rates differed among HLA loci, with DRB1 alleles showing the most associated TCRs and HLA-C alleles showing the fewest. The study gave a list of some 150 TCR beta chains associated with cytomegalovirus. A later analysis found that HLA-associated TCR beta chains were more clonally expanded and had lower generation probabilities than equally common non-associated chains. In a later analysis, several top co-occurrence clusters were reported to appear linked to parvovirus B19, influenza, CMV and Epstein-Barr virus. In vitro tests confirmed that three of the cytomegalovirus-associated TCR beta chains recognize cytomegalovirus antigens. Roughly uniform sequencing depth across donors was assumed in presence/absence analyses, although this assumption may not hold. A later genetic analysis associated a missense DCLRE1C variant with V-gene and J-gene trimming of TCR beta chains, and an independent cohort replicated the association. The classifier was reported to diagnose cytomegalovirus status with high specificity and sensitivity in both the original and validation cohorts. A group of highly shared sequence variants was considered likely to be a technical artifact of the sequencing pipeline. An earlier analysis of approximately 600 of the donors showed that most TCR beta V segments appeared in productive rearrangements either about 87% or about 30% of the time, which broadly matched IMGT annotations. Some IMGT-functional V segments, including TRBV6-2 and TRBV6-3, could not be told apart with the 87-base-pair reads, so those segments were excluded. Because some donors lacked HLA typing at each locus, the association tests relied only on the typed subset. According to a later analysis, most CMV-associated TCR beta chains appeared to be HLA-restricted, and the HLA associations seemed to be driven largely by CMV exposure. At a false discovery rate of 0.05, a later analysis linked 16,951 TCR beta sequences to specific HLA alleles. Only TCR beta chains were sequenced in this cohort, and the absence of alpha or paired-chain data limited detectable features. Immune exposure information for the cohort was limited to CMV serostatus. Correlated functional status among segregating V segments might be attributable to linkage disequilibrium, but an unknown experimental factor could not be ruled out. It was suggested by the authors that the approach could potentially be generalized to other disease states and immunological phenotypes. The earlier analysis of 450 to 700 of the donors excluded 15 to 20 rarely observed V segments, including chromosome 9 orphons, because counts were too low. According to a later genetic analysis, donors in an Asian-associated ancestry cluster had fewer N-insertions in productive TCRs than the roughly 700-donor mean. Most TCR sequences were observed very rarely across donors, whereas some public TCRs were present in many individuals. A further reported finding was that TCR beta sequences accurately predicted the HLA-A and HLA-B alleles for most subjects in the first cohort. Assigning TCR associations to individual alleles was difficult when HLA alleles, especially DR and DQ, strongly co-occurred.

The germline V and J ends show losses of 2 bases and 6 bases respectively, and no gene match explains 9 bases of the junction. The germline V gene (reference sequence) yields SSHAT for CDR1 and FNYEAQ for CDR2. From the cysteine through the phenylalanine, the CDR3 covers 16 amino acids. Just CDR3 DNA is preserved here, 48 bases in frame from base 1. This clone came up once. It has no known antigen specificity. Per-nucleotide qualities are absent, and no much larger clonotype sits a single base away. The library came from the immunoSEQ multiplex PCR assay. A mixture of 60 forward primers for TCR Vbeta segments and 13 reverse primers for TCR Jbeta segments was used in the multiplex PCR. The CDR3 region of rearranged TCR beta genes was amplified from genomic DNA by a multiplex PCR assay. Amplified TCR beta libraries were sequenced as 87-base-pair reads on the Illumina HiSeq System. The source study handled its data this way. In a later analysis, 77 million or so unique TCR beta chains were counted across the approximately 620 repertoires, and around 11 million of these chains were shared by at least two donors. A nearest-neighbor algorithm error-corrected the raw reads and collapsed the reads into unique sequences, merging closely related sequences to remove PCR and sequencing errors. Alignment of CDR3 sequences to IMGT reference sequences was used to assign V, D and J gene segments. Each retained sequence needed at least a six-nucleotide match to both a V gene segment and a J gene segment. Rearrangements were classified as productive when the CDR3 lacked stop codons and remained in frame with V and J, and all other rearrangements were classified as non-productive. Following IMGT convention, CDR3 was defined as the stretch from the second conserved V-encoded cysteine to the conserved J-encoded phenylalanine. The earlier analysis of around 640 of the donors excluded sequences that lacked an unambiguous match to a single V gene segment. An earlier analysis of 550 to 650 of the donors classified V segments as functional when productive rearrangements were above 56.7% and as segregating when the standard deviation between donors was above 5%. A statistical classification framework was developed to diagnose cytomegalovirus status using the catalog of TCR beta chain sequences. In a later analysis, V and J genes were assigned by comparing TCR nucleotide sequences against IMGT/GENE-DB human TR gene sequences. The TCRdist pipeline was used in a later analysis to assign CDR3 sequences and most-parsimonious VDJ recombination scenarios. In a later analysis, every TCR beta chain was defined by the combination of its CDR3 amino acid sequence and its V-gene family, and reads without a unique V-gene family were dropped. A later analysis removed roughly 590 highly shared, low-generation-probability nucleotide sequences to deal with suspected cross-contamination and a sequencing artifact. For each public chain, a later analysis derived a clonal expansion index from normalized ranks of inferred template counts within each repertoire. Generation probabilities in a later analysis came from a VDJ recombination model fitted to out-of-frame rearrangements, and those results were checked against IGoR. A later analysis scored TCR-TCR, TCR-HLA and TCR-CMV co-occurrence with hypergeometric tests, applying a repertoire-size bias correction to TCR pairs. To estimate false discovery rates, a later analysis permuted the HLA or CMV assignments 20 times. In a later analysis, co-occurring TCRs were grouped with DBSCAN, and TCRdist sequence similarity was added when clustering was performed within HLA-allele-positive subsets. For co-occurrence clustering, repertoires with fewer than 30,000 or more than 120,000 public chains were excluded, along with 4 to 6 repertoires with anomalous nucleotide sharing. TCRdb provides this immuneACCESS table in a form limited to in-frame rearrangements. Some clones are lacking; in checked studies, under half of them reflect an unresolved V gene, and why the rest are absent is not known. V and J calls and clone size are given by that table; D and trimming were obtained from the DNA. Here the sample has around 170,000 clones; roughly three quarters occur a single time. The ten top clones hold roughly 6.4% of the sample.

The cohort comprised some 680 healthy bone marrow donors. Cohort members were all nominally healthy when sampled, although unrecorded immune exposures were likely present. The donor was CMV seropositive and belonged to the group of a few hundred seropositive cohort members. Every donor gave a peripheral blood sample, and the peripheral blood mononuclear cells from that sample were used for TCR beta sequencing. Genomic DNA was extracted from the blood cell samples with the Qiagen DNeasy Blood Extraction Kit. This sequence originates from a middle-aged woman in good health and CMV-seropositive. The chain was built from TRBV7-7 and TRBJ2-3; 9 middle bases align to TRBD1. Sequencing input: PBMCs. The CDR3 region has the sequence CASSLRGQGIGDTQYF. The base sequence is TGTGCCAGCAGCTTAAGGGGACAGGGCATAGGGGATACGCAGTATTTT.